This T cell receptor (beta chain) was observed in a study of T cell repertoires in cytomegalovirus infection. In the study overall: A matching HLA type, together with CMV infection, was signaled by public TCR beta signatures.

V lost 6 bases and J 3 bases, leaving 26 bases between the germline ends. The CDR3 consists of 18 residues. Germline V gene sequence: CDR1 MNHEY, CDR2 SVGEGT. TCRdb ran MiXCR on the reads and lists one entry per CDR3 protein. The profile shows around 99,000 distinct CDR3 sequences, 29% of them singletons. Comments on this clonotype: Its antigen is not identified.

The J gene is TRBJ1-2, the V gene TRBV6-2 or TRBV6-3, with TRBD1 as a possible D gene (5 bases). Sequencing used CD8+ T cells from cultured PBMCs, obtained from culture after CMV antigen stimulation. The receptor was isolated from a human donor in good health (CMV status not recorded). Some clones in this sample may be carry-over from other donors' samples. The DNA for the CDR3 is TGTGCCAGCAGGCCTATTCTGGACACTGAACGATCTTACTATGGCTACACCTTC. It translates to CASRPILDTERSYYGYTF.